This entry describes one TCR beta chain. As yet, its antigen is unknown. Here immunoSEQ multiplex PCR was the method, and the copy in TCRdb shows in-frame clones only, minus some. This repertoire shows about 36,000 clones, 88% found once; its top ten account for about 13%. Autoimmune disease history or systemic immunosuppression meant exclusion. This sample was taken from a study of OX40 agonist ivuxolimab in advanced cancers. At the level of the study: In three patients, partial responses were observed, one with hepatocellular carcinoma and two with cutaneous melanoma. Study-level findings and limits: Among the lowest peripheral clonal expansion occurred in 0.1-3.0 mg/kg partial responders. Fewer expanded clones were found on average in CD4+ than in CD8+ T cells.

The TCR sequence derives from an adult with an advanced solid tumor such as melanoma, head and neck, liver or kidney cancer. The source was CD4+ or CD8+ T cells sorted from blood, collected in a trial of the OX40 agonist ivuxolimab.

CDR3 bases: TGTGCCAGCGCCGAAGGGACAGGGGCCGAAAAACTGTTTTTT. Translated: CASAEGTGAEKLFF. The V gene is TRBV4-2, the J gene TRBJ1-4; 10 bases agree with TRBD1. The CDR3 is 14 residues long. Per the germline V gene, CDR1 is LGHNA and CDR2 is YNFKEQ. Trimming removed 8 bases from V and 8 bases from J; junction bases left unmatched: 8.